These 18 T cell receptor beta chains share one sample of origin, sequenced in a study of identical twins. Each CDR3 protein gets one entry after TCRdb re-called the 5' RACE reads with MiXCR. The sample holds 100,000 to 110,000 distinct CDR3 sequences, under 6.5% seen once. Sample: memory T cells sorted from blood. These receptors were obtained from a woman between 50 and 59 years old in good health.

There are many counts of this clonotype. CDR3 sequence (DNA): TGTGCCAGCACCCAGCGGGGGAGGGTAATCGATGAGCAGTTCTTC. The encoded protein is CASTQRGRVIDEQFF. J is TRBJ2-1 and V is TRBV7-2; 8 bases line up with TRBD2. The CDR3 spans 15 residues. With V trimmed by 7 bases and J by 8 bases, 13 bases remained unmatched. CDR1 and CDR2 from the germline V gene are SGHTA and FQGNSA.

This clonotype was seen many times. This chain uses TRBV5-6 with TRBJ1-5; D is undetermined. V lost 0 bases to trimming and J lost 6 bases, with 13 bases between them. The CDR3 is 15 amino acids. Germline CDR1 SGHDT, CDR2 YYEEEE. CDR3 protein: CASSLGTLDLQPQHF. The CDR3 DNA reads TGTGCCAGCAGCTTGGGGACCCTCGACCTTCAGCCCCAGCATTTT.

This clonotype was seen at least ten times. The CDR3 DNA reads as TGTGCCAGCAGTAGCGGGGTCGGCAATGAGCAGTTCTTC. This sequence encodes CASSSGVGNEQFF. V and J are TRBV6-5 and TRBJ2-1; 7 nucleotides align to TRBD2. The J segment lost 6 bases and the V segment lost 5 bases, leaving 4 bases of the junction unmatched. CDR3 length: 13 amino acids. Germline CDR1 reads MNHEY; CDR2 reads SVGAGI.

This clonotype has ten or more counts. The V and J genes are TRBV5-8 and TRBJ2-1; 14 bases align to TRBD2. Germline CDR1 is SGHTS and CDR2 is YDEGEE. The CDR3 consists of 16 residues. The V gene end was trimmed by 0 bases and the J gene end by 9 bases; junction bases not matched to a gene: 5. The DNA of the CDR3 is TGTGCCAGCAGCTTGGGAGGACTAGCGGGAGGACTTGAGCAGTTCTTC. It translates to CASSLGGLAGGLEQFF. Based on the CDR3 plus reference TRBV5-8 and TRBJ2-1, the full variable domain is EAGVTQSPTHLIKTRGQQATLRCSPISGHTSVYWYQQALGLGLQFLLWYDEGEERNRGNFPPRFSGRQFPNYSSELNVNALELEDSALYLCASSLGGLAGGLEQFFGPGTRLTVL.

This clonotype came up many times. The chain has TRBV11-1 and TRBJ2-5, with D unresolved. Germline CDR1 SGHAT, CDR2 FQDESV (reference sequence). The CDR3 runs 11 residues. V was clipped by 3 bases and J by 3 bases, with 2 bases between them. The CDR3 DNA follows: TGTGCCAGCAGCTTCGAAGAGACCCAGTACTTC. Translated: CASSFEETQYF.

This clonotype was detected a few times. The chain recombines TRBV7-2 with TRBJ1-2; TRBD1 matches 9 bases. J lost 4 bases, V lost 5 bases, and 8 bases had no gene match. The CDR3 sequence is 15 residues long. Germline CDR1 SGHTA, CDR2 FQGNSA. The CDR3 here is CASSRDREAGYGYTF. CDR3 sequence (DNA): TGTGCCAGCAGCCGGGACAGGGAGGCGGGCTATGGCTACACCTTC.

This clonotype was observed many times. The CDR3 loop reads CASRTSGSQETQYF. In DNA, the CDR3 is TGTGCCAGCAGGACTAGCGGGAGTCAAGAGACCCAGTACTTC. This chain joins TRBV12-3 or TRBV12-4 and TRBJ2-5; 12 nucleotides agree with TRBD2. The trim removed 6 bases at V and 2 bases at J, leaving 1 base unmatched. The CDR3 has 14 amino acids.

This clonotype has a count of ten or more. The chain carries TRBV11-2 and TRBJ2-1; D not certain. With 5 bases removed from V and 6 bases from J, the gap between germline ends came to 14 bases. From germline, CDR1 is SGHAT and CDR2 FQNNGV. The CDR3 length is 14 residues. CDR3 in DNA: TGTGCCAGCAGCCGAGAAAGTGGTAGCAATGAGCAGTTCTTC. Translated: CASSRESGSNEQFF.

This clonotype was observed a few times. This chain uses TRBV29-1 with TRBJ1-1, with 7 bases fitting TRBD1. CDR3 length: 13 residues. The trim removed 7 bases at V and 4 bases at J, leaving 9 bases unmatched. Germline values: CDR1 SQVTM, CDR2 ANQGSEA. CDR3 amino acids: CSARQGWGTEAFF. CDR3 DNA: TGCAGCGCGCGACAGGGTTGGGGCACTGAAGCTTTCTTT.

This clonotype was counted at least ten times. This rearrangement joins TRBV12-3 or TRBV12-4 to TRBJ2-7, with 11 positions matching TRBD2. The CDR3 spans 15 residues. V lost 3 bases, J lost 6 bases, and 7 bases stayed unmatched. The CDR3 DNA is TGTGCCAGCAGTTTTTTTACTAGCGGGAGAGGCGAGCAGTACTTC. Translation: CASSFFTSGRGEQYF.

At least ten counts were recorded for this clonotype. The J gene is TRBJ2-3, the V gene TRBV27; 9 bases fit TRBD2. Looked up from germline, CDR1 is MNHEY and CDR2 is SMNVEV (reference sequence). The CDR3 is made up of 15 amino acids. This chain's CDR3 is CVSGRVAGVRDTQYF. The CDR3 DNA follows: TGTGTCTCAGGGAGGGTAGCGGGAGTGCGGGATACGCAGTATTTT.

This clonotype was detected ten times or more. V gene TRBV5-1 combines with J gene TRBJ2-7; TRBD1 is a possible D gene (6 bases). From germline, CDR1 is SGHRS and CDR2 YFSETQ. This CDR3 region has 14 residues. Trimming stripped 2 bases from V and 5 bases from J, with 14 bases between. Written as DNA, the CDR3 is TGCGCCAGCAGCTTTGGACAGTCCTCTAACGAGCAGTACTTC. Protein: CASSFGQSSNEQYF.

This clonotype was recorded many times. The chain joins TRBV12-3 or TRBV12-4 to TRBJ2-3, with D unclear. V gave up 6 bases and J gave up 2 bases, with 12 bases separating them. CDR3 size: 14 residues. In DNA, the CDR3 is TGTGCCAGCAGAGAACAGACCTTCACAGATACGCAGTATTTT. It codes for CASREQTFTDTQYF.

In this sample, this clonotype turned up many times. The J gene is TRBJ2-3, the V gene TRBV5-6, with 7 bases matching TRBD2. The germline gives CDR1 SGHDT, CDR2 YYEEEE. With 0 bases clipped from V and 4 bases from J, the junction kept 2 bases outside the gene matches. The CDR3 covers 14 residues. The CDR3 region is CASSLGLASDTQYF. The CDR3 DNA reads TGTGCCAGCAGCTTGGGACTAGCCTCAGATACGCAGTATTTT.

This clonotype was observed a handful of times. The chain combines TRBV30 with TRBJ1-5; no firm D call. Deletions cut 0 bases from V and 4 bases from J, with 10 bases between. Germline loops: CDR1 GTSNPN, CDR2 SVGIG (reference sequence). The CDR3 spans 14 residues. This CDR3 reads CAWSVLVGNQPQHF. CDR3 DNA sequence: TGTGCCTGGAGTGTATTGGTTGGGAATCAGCCCCAGCATTTT.

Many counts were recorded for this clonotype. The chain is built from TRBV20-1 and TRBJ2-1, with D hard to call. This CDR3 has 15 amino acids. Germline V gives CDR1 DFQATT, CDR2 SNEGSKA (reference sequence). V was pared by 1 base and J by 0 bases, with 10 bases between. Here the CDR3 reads CSARVGPGSYNEQFF. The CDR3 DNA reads TGCAGTGCTAGAGTTGGGCCAGGCTCCTACAATGAGCAGTTCTTC.

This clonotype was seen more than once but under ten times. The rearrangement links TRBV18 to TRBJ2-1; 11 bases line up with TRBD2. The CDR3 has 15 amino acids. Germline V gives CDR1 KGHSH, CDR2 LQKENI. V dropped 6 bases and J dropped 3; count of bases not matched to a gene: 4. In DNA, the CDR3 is TGTGCCAGCTCCCGAACTAGCGGGAGCTACAATGAGCAGTTCTTC. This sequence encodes CASSRTSGSYNEQFF.

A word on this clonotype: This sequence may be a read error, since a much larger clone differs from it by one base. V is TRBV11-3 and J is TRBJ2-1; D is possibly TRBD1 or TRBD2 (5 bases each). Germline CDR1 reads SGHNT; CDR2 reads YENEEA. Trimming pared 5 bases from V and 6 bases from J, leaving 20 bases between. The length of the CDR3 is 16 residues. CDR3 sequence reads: CASSLTVSKGRNEQFF. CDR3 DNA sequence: TGTGCCAGCAGCCTAACGGTCTCAAAGGGACGCAATGAGCAGTTCTTC. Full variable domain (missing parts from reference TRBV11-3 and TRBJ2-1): EAGVVQSPRYKIIEKKQPVAFWCNPISGHNTLYWYLQNLGQGPELLIRYENEEAVDDSQLPKDRFSAERLKGVDSTLKIQPAELGDSAVYLCASSLTVSKGRNEQFFGPGTRLTVL.